The present entry profiles one T cell receptor (beta chain) with its context. Its specificity is not known. The data belong to a study of T cell responses to AZD1222 COVID-19 vaccine. Study-level points and caveats: Spike-wide coverage was observed for vaccine-associated CD4 TCRs, with dominant responses at 160-218 and 743-854.

Germline assignment: CDR1 MNHEY and CDR2 SMNVEV (reference sequence). The CDR3 contains 15 residues. Trimming stripped 0 bases from V and 3 bases from J, with 9 bases between. Here immunoSEQ multiplex PCR was the method, and the copy in TCRdb shows in-frame clones only, minus some. Among tens of thousands of clones, 85% to 90% were seen once, and the ten largest hold about 28%. Material: peripheral blood, obtained on day 0 of AZD1222 vaccination. The chain employs TRBV27 and TRBJ2-1; D uncertain. The TCR sequence derives from an adult in good health. The CDR3 region has the DNA TGTGCCAGCAGTTTATCAGAACCCCACTACAATGAGCAGTTCTTC. This encodes CASSLSEPHYNEQFF.